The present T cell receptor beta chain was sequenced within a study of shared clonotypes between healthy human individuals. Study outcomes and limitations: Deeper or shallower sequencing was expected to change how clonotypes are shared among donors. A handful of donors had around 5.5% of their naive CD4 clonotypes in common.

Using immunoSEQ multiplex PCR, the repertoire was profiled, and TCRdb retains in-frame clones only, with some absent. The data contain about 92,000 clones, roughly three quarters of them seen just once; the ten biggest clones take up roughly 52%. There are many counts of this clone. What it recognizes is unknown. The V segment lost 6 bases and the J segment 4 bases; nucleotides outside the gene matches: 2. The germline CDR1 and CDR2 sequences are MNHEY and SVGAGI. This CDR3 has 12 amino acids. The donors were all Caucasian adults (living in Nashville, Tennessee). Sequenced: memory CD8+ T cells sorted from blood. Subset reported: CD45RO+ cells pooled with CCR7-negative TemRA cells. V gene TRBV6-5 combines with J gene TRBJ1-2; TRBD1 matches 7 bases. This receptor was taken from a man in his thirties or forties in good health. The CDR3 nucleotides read TGTGCCAGCAGAGGGACAGCCTATGGCTACACCTTC. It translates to CASRGTAYGYTF.